In this sample, the clone carrying this TCR beta chain turned up many times. Sorted libraries were derived from roughly 1 million CD4+ or CD8+ T cells. This entry comes from a study of neurological immune-mediated disorders. In every sequencing run, more than 160 million TCR-beta sequences were generated from 15-18 subjects. One entry per CDR3 protein, called by TCRdb with MiXCR from the 5' RACE reads. Of 20,000 to 25,000 distinct CDR3 sequences in the sample, over 5% were seen once. This TCR was sampled from a man between 18 and 35 years old in good health. Sequenced input: CD8+ T cells from blood.

The CDR3 loop is CASSTRELGVTEAFF. CDR3 nucleotide sequence: TGCGCCAGCAGTACCCGGGAGTTAGGTGTCACTGAAGCTTTCTTT. This sequence joins TRBV5-1 and TRBJ1-1; no reliable D call. This CDR3 region has 15 residues. The germline gives CDR1 SGHRS, CDR2 YFSETQ. V was shortened by 5 bases and J by 4 bases, with 18 bases between the two germline ends.